The T cell receptor beta chain under discussion was sequenced for a study of cytomegalovirus exposure and HLA in healthy donors. Study-level background: The approximately 130 validation repertoires and the roughly 680 first-cohort repertoires shared a platform, a later analysis reported.

Using immunoSEQ multiplex PCR, the repertoire was profiled, and TCRdb retains in-frame clones only, with some absent. The table shows 150,000 to 200,000 clones, with around 85% occurring only once. With regard to this clone: Antigen specificity is unknown.

CDR3 length: 17 residues. V shed 2 bases and J 8 bases; nucleotides not matched to a gene: 15. The germline CDR1 and CDR2 sequences are SGHVS and FQNEAQ. Findings and caveats of the study: Cytomegalovirus-associated status was assigned to 150 or so TCR beta chains.

The origin of this receptor is a man aged 18 to 29 in good health and CMV-seropositive. Sample: PBMCs. The V call is TRBV7-8, the J call TRBJ2-4; 7 bases agree with TRBD2. DNA of the CDR3: TGTGCCAGCAGCTTATACTTGGCGGGAGTCGTGGGGGACATTCAGTACTTC. It specifies CASSLYLAGVVGDIQYF.